One sample yielded the 25 T cell receptor beta chains listed below, sequenced in a study of shared clonotypes between healthy human individuals. Measured with immunoSEQ multiplex PCR; TCRdb has only the in-frame clones, and not every one. The repertoire holds about half a million clones, with roughly 85% as singletons. Sequenced input: PBMCs. The receptors originated from a woman between 35 and 50 years old in good health. Some clones in this sample may be carry-over from other donors' samples.

The rearrangement joins TRBV4-2 to TRBJ2-7; D might be TRBD1 (8 bases). V was clipped by 5 bases and J by 0 bases, with 17 bases between them. Germline CDR1 reads LGHNA; CDR2 reads YNFKEQ. CDR3 length: 16 residues. The CDR3 loop is CASSLGGDRFSYEQYF. Written as DNA, the CDR3 is TGTGCCAGCAGCTTGGGGGGGGACAGGTTCTCCTACGAGCAGTACTTC.

This clone was seen once. V usage is TRBV4-2 and J usage is TRBJ2-1; unclear D gene. The V end was cut by 0 bases, the J end by 2 bases, with 8 bases between. The length of the CDR3 is 15 residues. In germline, CDR1 is LGHNA, CDR2 YNFKEQ. CDR3 sequence: CASSQDWATYNEQFF. CDR3 sequence (DNA): TGTGCCAGCAGCCAAGATTGGGCTACCTACAATGAGCAGTTCTTC.

The table lists this clone with a count of one. V gene TRBV28 combines with J gene TRBJ2-1; possible D gene TRBD1, 6 bases. CDR1 and CDR2 from the germline V gene are MDHEN and SYDVKM. There are 14 residues in the CDR3. V lost 6 bases and J lost 0, with 9 bases in between. DNA for the CDR3: TGTGCCAGCAGATGGGGGCCCTCCTACAATGAGCAGTTCTTC. This codes for CASRWGPSYNEQFF.

In this sample, this clone turned up a few times. This chain joins TRBV4-3 and TRBJ2-1; no firm D call. The CDR3 is 17 amino acids. Trimming stripped 0 bases from V and 0 bases from J, with 12 bases between. Germline values: CDR1 LGHNA, CDR2 YSLEER. The CDR3 reads CASSQDPEHSSYNEQFF. In nucleotides, the CDR3 is TGCGCCAGCAGCCAAGACCCGGAGCATAGCTCCTACAATGAGCAGTTCTTC.

The V gene is TRBV6-5, the J gene TRBJ2-1; 8 bases line up with TRBD2. The CDR3 runs 15 residues. Germline V gene sequence: CDR1 MNHEY, CDR2 SVGAGI. V lost 0 bases and J lost 8; bases outside the gene matches: 6. The CDR3 DNA follows: TGTGCCAGCAGTTACTCGGTAGCGGGAATCGATGAGCAGTTCTTC. Residues: CASSYSVAGIDEQFF.

This sequence joins TRBV30 and TRBJ2-1, with TRBD2 matching 8 bases. After removal of 4 bases from V and 6 bases from J, the junction contained 8 bases not matched to a gene. Germline loops: CDR1 GTSNPN, CDR2 SVGIG (reference sequence). The CDR3 totals 14 residues. This CDR3 is CAWTRTSQANEQFF. The DNA of the CDR3 is TGTGCCTGGACCCGGACTAGCCAAGCCAATGAGCAGTTCTTC.

The CDR3 DNA reads TGCGCCAGCAGCCCACAGGGGGGGAAATATGGCTACACCTTC. It specifies CASSPQGGKYGYTF. V usage is TRBV5-1 and J usage is TRBJ1-2; 8 nucleotides align to TRBD1. This CDR3 is built from 14 residues. The V and J ends lost 4 bases and 5 bases, in that order; junction bases with no gene match: 7. The germline V gene encodes CDR1 SGHRS and CDR2 YFSETQ.

This clone occurred many times. The chain links TRBV5-4 to TRBJ2-1; 8 bases are shared with TRBD2. Trimming cost V 5 bases and J 6 bases; bases outside gene matches: 7. CDR1 and CDR2 from the germline V gene are SGHNT and YYREEE (reference sequence). The CDR3 sequence is 14 residues long. The CDR3 DNA reads TGTGCCAGCAGGCAGGGACTAGGGGGCAATGAGCAGTTCTTC. Protein product: CASRQGLGGNEQFF.

The chain has TRBV6-1 and TRBJ1-1; D might be TRBD1 (5 bases). Germline V lookup: CDR1 MNHNS, CDR2 SASEGT. V was clipped by 0 bases and J by 0 bases, with 14 bases between them. The CDR3 is 17 amino acids. CDR3 coding DNA: TGTGCCAGCAGTGAAGCGACCGGGGCGGCGATGAACACTGAAGCTTTCTTT. Amino acids: CASSEATGAAMNTEAFF.

CDR3 sequence: CASSTGGSWAGELFF. CDR3 DNA: TGTGCCAGCAGCACTGGCGGGAGCTGGGCCGGGGAGCTGTTTTTT. The V and J genes are TRBV6-5 and TRBJ2-2, with TRBD2 matching 7 bases. V lost 6 bases, J lost 6 bases, and 10 bases stayed unmatched. The CDR3 is 15 amino acids. Per germline, CDR1 MNHEY and CDR2 SVGAGI.

This sequence joins TRBV6-1 and TRBJ2-3; the match to TRBD1 covers 7 bases. Germline V gene sequence: CDR1 MNHNS, CDR2 SASEGT. This CDR3 region has 14 residues. The V segment lost 8 bases and the J segment 3 bases; nucleotides outside the gene matches: 8. The CDR3 loop is CASLKGQRTDTQYF. CDR3 sequence (DNA): TGTGCCAGCTTAAAGGGACAGCGAACAGATACGCAGTATTTT.

The rearrangement links TRBV4-3 to TRBJ2-7, with D uncertain. Trimming took off 0 bases at V and 2 bases at J, with 11 bases between the two ends. Germline V lookup: CDR1 LGHNA, CDR2 YSLEER. CDR3 length: 15 residues. CDR3 DNA: TGCGCCAGCAGCCAAGATCCAGGCCAGCCCTACGAGCAGTACTTC. Translated: CASSQDPGQPYEQYF.

The V and J genes are TRBV6-5 and TRBJ1-1, with D perhaps TRBD1 (6 bases). Looked up from germline, CDR1 is MNHEY and CDR2 is SVGAGI. The V and J ends lost 5 bases and 11 bases respectively, with 18 bases between them. This CDR3 has 13 residues. The CDR3 nucleotides read TGTGCCAGCAGTAAACGCCTGGGACATTTCGCTTTCTTT. It yields the protein CASSKRLGHFAFF.

The genes are TRBV7-2 and TRBJ1-1; weak D call: TRBD1 (5 bases). Trimming took 1 base from V and 4 from J, leaving 13 bases between them. The germline V gene encodes CDR1 SGHTA and CDR2 FQGNSA. This CDR3 has 15 residues. CDR3 coding DNA: TGTGCCAGCAGCTTAGTAAGTGGGGCGAGCACTGAAGCTTTCTTT. Its translation: CASSLVSGASTEAFF.

The chain couples TRBV11-2 to TRBJ2-5; D might be TRBD1 (5 bases). The CDR3 is 16 residues long. V lost 3 bases and J 4 bases, leaving 18 bases between the germline ends. Looked up from germline, CDR1 is SGHAT and CDR2 is FQNNGV. The CDR3 nucleotides are TGTGCCAGCAGCTTGTTAGCCCAGGACAACTTAGAGACCCAGTACTTC. The encoded protein is CASSLLAQDNLETQYF.

The CDR3 sequence is CASSFYRGDVEQYF. DNA for the CDR3: TGCGCCAGCAGCTTTTACAGGGGGGATGTTGAGCAGTACTTC. V and J are TRBV5-1 and TRBJ2-7; 8 nucleotides align to TRBD1. The CDR3 loop spans 14 amino acids. The J segment lost 7 bases and the V segment lost 2 bases, leaving 8 bases of the junction unmatched. Germline lookup yields CDR1 SGHRS and CDR2 YFSETQ.

The chain combines TRBV18 with TRBJ2-7, with a weak D call TRBD1 (6 bases). The V gene's germline CDR1 is KGHSH and CDR2 LQKENI. With 6 bases removed from V and 0 bases from J, the gap between germline ends came to 9 bases. The CDR3 has 13 residues. The CDR3 region is CASSRTDSYEQYF. The CDR3 bases are TGTGCCAGCTCCCGGACAGACTCCTACGAGCAGTACTTC.

The gene calls are TRBV5-4 and TRBJ2-7, with 9 positions matching TRBD1. In germline, CDR1 is SGHNT, CDR2 YYREEE (reference sequence). CDR3 length equals 15 residues. The V and J ends lost 1 base and 6 bases, in that order; junction bases with no gene match: 8. CDR3 sequence: CASSLSGQGGAEQYF. In DNA form, the CDR3 reads TGTGCCAGCAGCTTGTCGGGACAGGGTGGTGCCGAGCAGTACTTC. The full variable domain, with the rest looked up from reference TRBV5-4 and TRBJ2-7, is ETGVTQSPTHLIKTRGQQVTLRCSSQSGHNTVSWYQQALGQGPQFIFQYYREEENGRGNFPPRFSGLQFPNYSSELNVNALELDDSALYLCASSLSGQGGAEQYFGPGTRLTVT.

This clone turned up a few times. V and J are TRBV19 and TRBJ1-5; TRBD1 might be the D (5 bases). Per germline, CDR1 LNHDA and CDR2 SQIVND (reference sequence). V lost 3 bases and J 1 base, leaving 19 bases between the germline ends. The CDR3 is 18 residues long. The CDR3 region is CASSILLRDWDSNQPQHF. CDR3 coding DNA: TGTGCCAGTAGTATTCTTCTTCGCGATTGGGACAGCAATCAGCCCCAGCATTTT.

The J gene is TRBJ2-7, the V gene TRBV19; no firm D call. Trimming took 1 base from V and 8 from J, leaving 12 bases between them. This CDR3 has 13 amino acids. Germline V gives CDR1 LNHDA, CDR2 SQIVND (reference sequence). The CDR3 is CASSIGHIRQQYF. CDR3 bases: TGTGCCAGTAGTATAGGCCATATACGCCAGCAGTACTTC.

V and J are TRBV29-1 and TRBJ2-7, with 9 bases matching TRBD2. The CDR3 contains 13 residues. V lost 6 bases, J lost 2 bases, and 5 bases stayed unmatched. Germline CDR1 reads SQVTM; CDR2 reads ANQGSEA. CDR3 region: CSVGRGRAYEQYF. The CDR3 bases are TGCAGCGTCGGCCGCGGGAGGGCCTACGAGCAGTACTTC.

This clone was recorded many times. This rearrangement joins TRBV5-1 to TRBJ2-3, with 9 nucleotides matching TRBD2. Germline V lookup: CDR1 SGHRS, CDR2 YFSETQ. This CDR3 is 16 amino acids long. Trimming took 3 bases from V and 5 from J; bases not matched to a gene: 10. CDR3 region: CASSSGRAGGQDTQYF. The CDR3 DNA reads as TGCGCCAGCAGCTCGGGCCGCGCGGGAGGGCAAGATACGCAGTATTTT.

V is TRBV11-3 and J is TRBJ2-1; D ambiguous. This CDR3 is built from 12 residues. The V end lost 5 bases, the J end lost 5 bases, and 7 bases lay between the germline ends. Germline CDR1 reads SGHNT; CDR2 reads YENEEA. The CDR3 nucleotides read TGTGCCAGCAGCCCCTCGGACAATGAGCAGTTCTTC. Its protein is CASSPSDNEQFF.

In DNA, the CDR3 is TGTGCCATCAGTGATCCCCGGACCGGCACTGAAGCTTTCTTT. It specifies CAISDPRTGTEAFF. The chain recombines TRBV10-3 with TRBJ1-1; D call uncertain. The CDR3 loop spans 14 amino acids. In germline, CDR1 is ENHRY, CDR2 SYGVKD. The V gene lost 3 bases and the J gene lost 4 bases, with 12 bases spanning the gap.

This rearrangement joins TRBV2 to TRBJ1-5; TRBD1 aligns across 8 bases. Germline CDR1 SNHLY, CDR2 FYNNEI. With 6 bases clipped from V and 4 bases from J, the junction kept 5 bases outside the gene matches. The length of the CDR3 is 14 residues. CDR3 coding DNA: TGTGCCAGCAGAGGGACAGGAACTAATCAGCCCCAGCATTTT. Translating it yields CASRGTGTNQPQHF. Complete variable domain (other parts from reference TRBV2 and TRBJ1-5): EPEVTQTPSHQVTQMGQEVILRCVPISNHLYFYWYRQILGQKVEFLVSFYNNEISEKSEIFDDQFSVERPDGSNFTLKIRSTKLEDSAMYFCASRGTGTNQPQHFGDGTRLSIL.